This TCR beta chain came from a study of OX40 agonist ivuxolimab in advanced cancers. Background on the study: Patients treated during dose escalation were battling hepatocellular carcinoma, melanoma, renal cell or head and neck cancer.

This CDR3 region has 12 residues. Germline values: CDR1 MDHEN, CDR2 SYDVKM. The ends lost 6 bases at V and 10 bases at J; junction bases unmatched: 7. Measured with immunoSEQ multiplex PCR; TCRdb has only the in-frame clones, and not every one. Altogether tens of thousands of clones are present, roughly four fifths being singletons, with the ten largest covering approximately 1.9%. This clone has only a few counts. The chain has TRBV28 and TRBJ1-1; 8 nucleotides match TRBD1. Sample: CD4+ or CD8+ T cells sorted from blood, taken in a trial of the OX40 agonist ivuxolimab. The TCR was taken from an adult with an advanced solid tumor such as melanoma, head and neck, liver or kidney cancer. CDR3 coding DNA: TGTGCCAGCAGCGTTCCAGGGGGCTCAGCTTTCTTT. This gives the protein CASSVPGGSAFF.